These 18 T cell receptor beta chains share one sample of origin, sequenced in a study of T cell responses to AZD1222 COVID-19 vaccine. Libraries were prepared by immunoSEQ multiplex PCR; TCRdb keeps only in-frame clonotypes and omits some of them. The sample lists fewer than 110,000 clones, about nine tenths seen once, with about 5% in the top ten. Material: peripheral blood, obtained on day 0 of AZD1222 vaccination. The receptors originated from an adult in good health.

The rearrangement links TRBV12-3 or TRBV12-4 to TRBJ1-3; tentative D call: TRBD1 (5 bases). V lost 6 bases and J 3 bases, leaving 9 bases between the germline ends. The CDR3 runs 13 residues. This CDR3 reads CASRIGGGNTIYF. CDR3 DNA sequence: TGTGCCAGCAGAATCGGGGGTGGAAACACCATATATTTT.

This chain links TRBV6-5 with TRBJ2-1, with D maybe TRBD2 (7 bases). The germline V gene encodes CDR1 MNHEY and CDR2 SVGAGI. The CDR3 is made up of 15 amino acids. Deletions cut 0 bases from V and 7 bases from J, with 13 bases between. In DNA, the CDR3 is TGTGCCAGCAGTTACTCGAGGGGGGGCTTAAATGAGCAGTTCTTC. This sequence encodes CASSYSRGGLNEQFF.

The V and J genes are TRBV7-9 and TRBJ2-1; D may be TRBD2 (6 bases). CDR3 length: 15 residues. The germline V gene has CDR1 SEHNR and CDR2 FQNEAQ (reference sequence). The germline V and J ends were trimmed by 5 bases and 4 bases, with 15 bases remaining between them. The CDR3 loop is CASSPPGEAYNEQFF. CDR3 bases: TGTGCCAGCAGCCCCCCGGGGGAAGCTTACAATGAGCAGTTCTTC.

The gene calls are TRBV7-4 and TRBJ2-7; 8 nucleotides line up with TRBD2. V gave up 1 base and J gave up 6 bases; unmatched junction bases: 11. This CDR3 contains 16 residues. The germline V gene has CDR1 SGHVT and CDR2 SQSDAQ. The CDR3 DNA follows: TGTGCCAGCAGCTTAGGGTGTCGGGGGGGCCTAGCCGAGCAGTACTTC. This sequence encodes CASSLGCRGGLAEQYF.

This sequence joins TRBV5-5 and TRBJ1-1; perhaps TRBD1 as D (6 bases). CDR3 length equals 14 residues. V lost 3 bases, J lost 10 bases, and 19 bases lay in between. Germline V gives CDR1 SGHKS, CDR2 YYEKEE (reference sequence). The chain's CDR3 is CASSSETGLGIAFF. The CDR3, as DNA: TGTGCCAGCAGCTCGGAGACAGGCTTGGGTATAGCTTTCTTT.

The chain has TRBV7-8 and TRBJ2-5; no firm D call. The ends were cut back, 0 bases at V and 4 bases at J, with 3 bases in the middle. CDR3 length: 12 amino acids. CDR1 and CDR2 from the germline V gene are SGHVS and FQNEAQ. In nucleotides, the CDR3 is TGTGCCAGCAGCTTAGCTGGAGAGACCCAGTACTTC. Its protein product is CASSLAGETQYF.

The rearrangement links TRBV4-1 to TRBJ1-3; possibly TRBD1 for D (5 bases). Germline V lookup: CDR1 MGHRA, CDR2 YSYEKL. V lost 3 bases and J lost 2, with 8 bases in between. The CDR3 consists of 14 residues. The CDR3: CASSHGDAGNTIYF. The CDR3 region has the DNA TGCGCCAGCAGCCACGGGGACGCTGGAAACACCATATATTTT.

The chain's CDR3 is CASTGKRAYEQYF. CDR3 nucleotide sequence: TGTGCCAGCACGGGAAAGAGGGCCTACGAGCAGTACTTC. The rearrangement links TRBV13 to TRBJ2-7; the D gene is possibly TRBD2 (5 bases). Trimming shortened V by 7 bases and J by 2 bases, and 12 bases separated the two germline ends. The germline CDR1 and CDR2 sequences are PRHDT and FYEKMQ (reference sequence). This CDR3 is 13 amino acids long. Complete variable domain (other parts from reference TRBV13 and TRBJ2-7): AAGVIQSPRHLIKEKRETATLKCYPIPRHDTVYWYQQGPGQDPQFLISFYEKMQSDKGSIPDRFSAQQFSDYHSELNMSSLELGDSALYFCASTGKRAYEQYFGPGTRLTVT.

This chain links TRBV19 with TRBJ2-3, with 7 positions matching TRBD2. V shed 5 bases and J 1 base; nucleotides not matched to a gene: 6. Germline CDR1 and CDR2: LNHDA and SQIVND (reference sequence). This CDR3 has 15 residues. As DNA, the CDR3 is TGTGCCAGTAGTCTTCGACGGGGGGGCACAGATACGCAGTATTTT. Translating gives CASSLRRGGTDTQYF.

In its sample, this clone was seen once. The chain carries TRBV15 and TRBJ2-7; TRBD1 matches at 8 bases. Trimming at V came to 8 bases and at J to 1 base, leaving 7 bases not matched to a gene. CDR1 is LNHNV, CDR2 YYDKDF, per germline (reference sequence). This CDR3 has 14 residues. The CDR3 reads CATGDRTGSYEQYF. Written as DNA, the CDR3 is TGTGCCACCGGAGACCGGACAGGGTCCTACGAGCAGTACTTC.

V gene TRBV18 combines with J gene TRBJ1-1; D not resolved. Germline CDR1 is KGHSH and CDR2 is LQKENI. V lost 2 bases to trimming and J lost 4 bases, with 11 bases between them. The CDR3 spans 14 residues. The CDR3 region is CASSPERTGTEAFF. The CDR3 nucleotides are TGTGCCAGCTCACCAGAGAGGACGGGCACTGAAGCTTTCTTT.

This chain connects TRBV7-6 to TRBJ1-1; maybe TRBD1 (5 bases). The CDR3 loop spans 11 amino acids. Trimming left V 8 bases short and J 6 bases short, with 10 bases between. Germline V gene lookup returns CDR1 SGHVS and CDR2 FNYEAQ. The CDR3 reads CASGGDPEAFF. For the CDR3, the DNA is TGTGCCAGCGGCGGGGACCCTGAAGCTTTCTTT.

This rearrangement joins TRBV4-2 to TRBJ1-6, with 9 bases that match TRBD1. V shed 0 bases and J 8 bases; nucleotides not matched to a gene: 5. This CDR3 has 16 amino acids. CDR1 is LGHNA and CDR2 is YNFKEQ in the germline V gene. The CDR3 loop reads CASSQDAGQGYSPLHF. In DNA form, the CDR3 reads TGTGCCAGCAGCCAAGATGCGGGACAGGGATATTCACCCCTCCACTTT.

The chain couples TRBV5-1 to TRBJ2-3, with D hard to call. The germline V and J ends were trimmed by 2 bases and 0 bases, with 13 bases remaining between them. The length of the CDR3 is 16 residues. Germline V lookup: CDR1 SGHRS, CDR2 YFSETQ. The DNA for the CDR3 is TGCGCCAGCAGCTTTATAGGCCCACCTAGCACAGATACGCAGTATTTT. Protein: CASSFIGPPSTDTQYF.

The chain combines TRBV7-2 with TRBJ1-1; D not resolved. V lost 8 bases and J lost 1, with 11 bases in between. The length of the CDR3 is 13 residues. The germline CDR1 and CDR2 sequences are SGHTA and FQGNSA. Here the CDR3 reads CASSLEPNTEAFF. The CDR3, as DNA: TGTGCCAGCTCATTGGAGCCGAACACTGAAGCTTTCTTT. The variable domain in full, completed from reference TRBV7-2 and TRBJ1-1, reads GAGVSQSPSNKVTEKGKDVELRCDPISGHTALYWYRQSLGQGLEFLIYFQGNSAPDKSGLPSDRFSAERTGGSVSTLTIQRTQQEDSAVYLCASSLEPNTEAFFGQGTRLTVV.

The chain employs TRBV5-1 and TRBJ2-3, with 9 bases matching TRBD2. CDR1 and CDR2 from the germline V gene are SGHRS and YFSETQ. The CDR3 extends over 15 amino acids. V was pared by 4 bases and J by 4 bases, with 7 bases of the junction left unmatched. The CDR3 sequence: CASSEGASGADTQYF. CDR3 DNA: TGCGCCAGCAGCGAGGGGGCTAGCGGGGCAGATACGCAGTATTTT.

The rearrangement joins TRBV6-2 or TRBV6-3 to TRBJ2-3; 10 bases match TRBD2. Germline V gene data show CDR1 as MNHEY and CDR2 as SVGEGT. The trim removed 5 bases at V and 2 bases at J, leaving 10 bases unmatched. The CDR3 loop spans 17 amino acids. CDR3 in DNA: TGTGCCAGCAGTCCCTGGCCTAGCGGGGGAGACACAGATACGCAGTATTTT. Its protein is CASSPWPSGGDTDTQYF.

The table lists this clone with a few counts. The rearrangement joins TRBV7-6 to TRBJ2-5, with D uncertain. The germline V gene encodes CDR1 SGHVS and CDR2 FNYEAQ. CDR3 length equals 15 residues. V lost 1 base, J lost 5 bases, and 14 bases lay in between. The CDR3 is CASSLERSSGETQYF. For the CDR3, the DNA is TGTGCCAGCAGCTTAGAACGTAGCAGTGGGGAGACCCAGTACTTC.